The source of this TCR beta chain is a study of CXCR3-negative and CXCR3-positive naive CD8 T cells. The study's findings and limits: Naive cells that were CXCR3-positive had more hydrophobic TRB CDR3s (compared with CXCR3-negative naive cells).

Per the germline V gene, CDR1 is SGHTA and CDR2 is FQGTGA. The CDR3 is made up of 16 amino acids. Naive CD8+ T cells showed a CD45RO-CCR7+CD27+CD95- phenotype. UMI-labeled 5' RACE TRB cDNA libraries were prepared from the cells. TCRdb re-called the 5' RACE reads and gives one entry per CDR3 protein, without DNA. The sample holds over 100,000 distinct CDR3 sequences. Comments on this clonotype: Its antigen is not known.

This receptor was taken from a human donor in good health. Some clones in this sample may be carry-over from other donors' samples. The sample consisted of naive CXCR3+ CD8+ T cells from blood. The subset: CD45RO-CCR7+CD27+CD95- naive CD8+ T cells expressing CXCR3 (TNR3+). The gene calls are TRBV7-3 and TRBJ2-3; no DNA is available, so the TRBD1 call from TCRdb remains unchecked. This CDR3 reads CASSSRTGGVGDTQYF.